These T cell receptor beta chains were read from a single sample in a study of Ad26.COV2.S vaccination and SARS-CoV-2 variants. Assay used: immunoSEQ multiplex PCR; TCRdb lists only in-frame clones, some missing. The sample yields some 290,000 clones, more than 70% seen once. The sample was peripheral blood, taken in a trial of Ad26.COV2.S vaccine versus placebo. The source is a person aged 18-65 years who received the Ad26.COV2.S COVID-19 vaccine or a placebo. Each CDR3 is given with its conserved first and last residue. A D gene is named only where the DNA matches it firmly. Rows may omit the clone size; those that give it use once, few, many or a size class.

DNA: TGTGCCAGCAAAATCGGAGGCTCTGGAAACACCATATATTTT
CDR3: CASKIGGSGNTIYF
D: .
V: TRBV6-5
J: TRBJ1-3
size: .

DNA: TGTGCCAGCAGCCCGGGGGACAGGGTGGGAACTGAAGCTTTCTTT
CDR3: CASSPGDRVGTEAFF
D: TRBD1
V: TRBV7-3
J: TRBJ1-1
size: .

DNA: TGTGCCAGCAGTTTTTCAGGGGGCCGGGGCTACACCTTC
CDR3: CASSFSGGRGYTF
D: TRBD1
V: TRBV27
J: TRBJ1-2
size: .

DNA: TGTGCCAGCAGCTTAGCAGGGGGCGCCTACAATGAGCAGTTCTTC
CDR3: CASSLAGGAYNEQFF
D: TRBD1
V: TRBV11-2
J: TRBJ2-1
size: .

DNA: TGTGCCAGCAGCCGTTATGGCTACACCTTC
CDR3: CASSRYGYTF
D: .
V: TRBV28
J: TRBJ1-2
size: .

DNA: TGTGCCAGCAGCTTGGTCAGCAACTATGGCTACACCTTC
CDR3: CASSLVSNYGYTF
D: .
V: TRBV5-6
J: TRBJ1-2
size: .

DNA: TGTGCCAGCTCACCGTTGGGGTACGAGCAGTACTTC
CDR3: CASSPLGYEQYF
D: .
V: TRBV18
J: TRBJ2-7
size: once

DNA: TGTGCCAGCAGAACAACAACGAACACTGAAGCTTTCTTT
CDR3: CASRTTTNTEAFF
D: .
V: TRBV6-5
J: TRBJ1-1
size: .

DNA: TGTGCCAGCAGCTTAGTACGGCAGTCCCAAGAGACCCAGTACTTC
CDR3: CASSLVRQSQETQYF
D: .
V: TRBV7-2
J: TRBJ2-5
size: .

DNA: TGTGCCGGTGGACAGGGTTGGACCGGGGAGCTGTTTTTT
CDR3: CAGGQGWTGELFF
D: TRBD1
V: TRBV12-3/TRBV12-4
J: TRBJ2-2
size: once

DNA: TGTGCCAGCTCACCATTAGGCGTTAACACTGAAGCTTTCTTT
CDR3: CASSPLGVNTEAFF
D: .
V: TRBV18
J: TRBJ1-1
size: .

DNA: TGTGCCAGCAGCTTGAGAGCAGCCGCTAATTCACCCCTCCACTTT
CDR3: CASSLRAAANSPLHF
D: .
V: TRBV11-2
J: TRBJ1-6
size: few

DNA: TGTGCCAGCAGCTGGGGCGGGAGCTGGTATAGCAATCAGCCCCAGCATTTT
CDR3: CASSWGGSWYSNQPQHF
D: .
V: TRBV5-6
J: TRBJ1-5
size: .

DNA: TGTGCCAGCAGCCCCCATTGGGGCGACTACGAGCAGTACTTC
CDR3: CASSPHWGDYEQYF
D: .
V: TRBV7-8
J: TRBJ2-7
size: .

DNA: TGTGCCAGCAGCCGGGGGGGCATCACCGACAATGAGCAGTTCTTC
CDR3: CASSRGGITDNEQFF
D: TRBD2
V: TRBV5-4
J: TRBJ2-1
size: .

DNA: TGTGCCAGCAGAATAGACCCGGGGCGCAACACTGAAGCTTTCTTT
CDR3: CASRIDPGRNTEAFF
D: .
V: TRBV11-2
J: TRBJ1-1
size: few

DNA: TGCGCCAGCAGCTTGTGGACCGATTTTCGTGGCTACACCTTC
CDR3: CASSLWTDFRGYTF
D: .
V: TRBV5-1
J: TRBJ1-2
size: once

DNA: TGTGCCAGCAGCTTAGCGAGGGGTAAAGGATCACCCCTCCACTTT
CDR3: CASSLARGKGSPLHF
D: .
V: TRBV7-2
J: TRBJ1-6
size: .

DNA: TGCGCCAGCAGCAACGGGACAGGGGAAGAAAAACTGTTTTTT
CDR3: CASSNGTGEEKLFF
D: TRBD1
V: TRBV5-1
J: TRBJ1-4
size: .

DNA: TGTGCCAGCAGCCGGGGCAAGGAGACCCAGTACTTC
CDR3: CASSRGKETQYF
D: .
V: TRBV7-8
J: TRBJ2-5
size: once

DNA: TGTGCCAGCAGCAAATTATGGGCGCATGGGCTTTGTGGCACCATATATTTT
CDR3: CASSKLWAHGLCGTIYF
D: .
V: TRBV21-1
J: TRBJ1-3
size: .